A single count supports the clone carrying this T cell receptor beta chain. The source of the sample is a study of blood T cell repertoires in COVID-19. Study as a whole: Specimens from acute and convalescent COVID-19 originated in the United States, Italy and Spain.

As originally analysed: Scientists estimated how many nucleated cells there were by amplifying reference gene primers. Libraries were prepared by immunoSEQ multiplex PCR; TCRdb keeps only in-frame clonotypes and omits some of them. V and J calls and clone size are copied from that table; D and trimming were computed from the DNA. In the table there are tens of thousands of clones, roughly 88% of which are singletons. V lost 6 bases, J lost 9 bases, and 7 bases stayed unmatched. The CDR3 extends over 13 amino acids. The germline V gene has CDR1 KGHDR and CDR2 SFDVKD. This chain joins TRBV24-1 and TRBJ2-5, with 9 nucleotides matching TRBD1. The sequence was obtained from a human donor in a cohort sampled during active COVID-19. Sequenced sample: peripheral blood. The DNA of the CDR3 is TGTGCCACCAGTAGAACAGGGGGCAAGGCCCAGTACTTC. Protein: CATSRTGGKAQYF.